These 27 T cell receptor beta chains were sequenced from one sample in a study of memory CD4+ T cells and cytomegalovirus serostatus. Measured with immunoSEQ multiplex PCR; TCRdb has only the in-frame clones, and not every one. The sample comprises 28,000 or so clones, around 76% of which are singletons, and less than 1.3% rests with the top ten. The sort gate was single viable CD3+CD4+CD8-CD45RO+ cells for memory CD4+ T cells. The specimen sequenced was memory CD4+ T cells from blood. Receptor source: an adult in good health and CMV-seronegative.

V usage is TRBV19 and J usage is TRBJ2-7; maybe TRBD1 (6 bases). CDR1 and CDR2 from the germline V gene are LNHDA and SQIVND (reference sequence). V dropped 2 bases and J dropped 2 bases, with 10 bases sitting between them. The length of the CDR3 is 14 residues. The CDR3 is CASSIPGQTYEQYF. The CDR3 nucleotides are TGTGCCAGTAGTATACCCGGACAGACCTACGAGCAGTACTTC.

The V gene is TRBV18, the J gene TRBJ2-1; unclear D gene. Trimming removed 3 bases from V and 0 bases from J, with 12 bases in between. CDR1 and CDR2 from the germline V gene are KGHSH and LQKENI. The CDR3 sequence is 16 residues long. CDR3 in amino acids: CASSPPGGSSYNEQFF. The CDR3 bases are TGTGCCAGCTCACCCCCTGGCGGAAGCTCCTACAATGAGCAGTTCTTC.

The V and J genes are TRBV25-1 and TRBJ2-3, with 15 bases that match TRBD2. The V and J ends lost 6 bases and 4 bases, in that order; junction bases with no gene match: 5. CDR1 and CDR2 (germline): MGHDK, SYGVNS. The CDR3 loop spans 16 amino acids. The CDR3 region is CASRYGLAGGADTQYF. The CDR3 DNA reads TGTGCCAGCAGATACGGACTAGCGGGAGGGGCAGATACGCAGTATTTT.

A few counts support this clone. The V call is TRBV6-6, the J call TRBJ1-1, with D hard to call. Germline CDR1 MNHNY, CDR2 SVGAGI (reference sequence). The CDR3 loop spans 15 amino acids. Trimming cost V 2 bases and J 1 base, with 11 bases left between them. CDR3 nucleotide sequence: TGTGCCAGCAGTTACGGCGGCACACCGAACACTGAAGCTTTCTTT. It is translated as CASSYGGTPNTEAFF.

This clone was recorded once. This rearrangement joins TRBV19 to TRBJ1-1; no clear D. Trimming took 9 bases from V and 1 from J, leaving 12 bases between them. Looked up from germline, CDR1 is LNHDA and CDR2 is SQIVND (reference sequence). The CDR3 contains 13 residues. The CDR3, as DNA: TGTGCCAGCCGTAAAGAAGGGAACACTGAAGCTTTCTTT. Protein: CASRKEGNTEAFF.

The chain recombines TRBV30 with TRBJ1-4; no clear D gene. The CDR3 runs to 14 residues. V was cut by 3 bases and J by 7 bases, with 15 bases left in between. The V gene's germline CDR1 is GTSNPN and CDR2 SVGIG (reference sequence). The CDR3 region has the DNA TGTGCCTGGAGGACGGCGGGGTTTAGTGAAAAACTGTTTTTT. Translating it yields CAWRTAGFSEKLFF.

This chain connects TRBV25-1 to TRBJ2-5, with TRBD1 matching over 7 bases. Germline CDR1 MGHDK, CDR2 SYGVNS. V dropped 2 bases and J dropped 4; count of bases not matched to a gene: 7. The CDR3 runs 15 residues. CDR3 sequence reads: CASSEGRAGGETQYF. The CDR3 bases are TGTGCCAGCAGTGAAGGGCGGGCAGGGGGAGAGACCCAGTACTTC.

There are a few counts of this clone. In DNA, the CDR3 is TGTGCCAGCAGCCCTGAGCCCGACAGGGTCCCGTCAGATACGCAGTATTTT. Residues: CASSPEPDRVPSDTQYF. The rearrangement uses TRBV5-4 and TRBJ2-3; 7 bases agree with TRBD1. J gave up 4 bases and V 4 bases, and 15 bases lay outside the gene matches. CDR3 length: 17 amino acids. CDR1 and CDR2 (germline): SGHNT, YYREEE (reference sequence).

This clone was seen a handful of times. CDR3 amino acids: CASSFQGQNTEAFF. The DNA for the CDR3 is TGCGCCAGCAGCTTCCAGGGCCAGAACACTGAAGCTTTCTTT. This chain links TRBV5-1 with TRBJ1-1; D perhaps matches TRBD1 (5 bases). The germline V gene encodes CDR1 SGHRS and CDR2 YFSETQ. This CDR3 has 14 amino acids. V lost 2 bases and J lost 1, with 9 bases in between.

This chain joins TRBV4-3 and TRBJ1-2; 7 bases match TRBD1. Per the germline V gene, CDR1 is LGHNA and CDR2 is YSLEER. The ends lost 0 bases at V and 7 bases at J; junction bases unmatched: 5. This CDR3 contains 14 residues. The CDR3 loop reads CASSQDRGGSGYTF. The CDR3 bases are TGCGCCAGCAGCCAAGACAGGGGGGGCTCTGGCTACACCTTC.

The chain links TRBV7-6 to TRBJ1-3; unclear D gene. The CDR3 extends over 16 amino acids. CDR1 and CDR2 (germline): SGHVS, FNYEAQ. V lost 0 bases and J lost 0, with 9 bases in between. CDR3 sequence reads: CASSLAPASSGNTIYF. CDR3 sequence (DNA): TGTGCCAGCAGCTTAGCCCCGGCTAGCTCTGGAAACACCATATATTTT.

The chain links TRBV5-8 to TRBJ2-1; 8 nucleotides match TRBD1. The CDR3 consists of 15 residues. The V gene's germline CDR1 is SGHTS and CDR2 YDEGEE. V shed 4 bases and J 3 bases; nucleotides not matched to a gene: 6. The CDR3 nucleotides are TGTGCCAGCAGCCGCGGACAGGGTCTCTACAATGAGCAGTTCTTC. This encodes CASSRGQGLYNEQFF.

V usage is TRBV5-1 and J usage is TRBJ2-7, with D tentatively TRBD2 (6 bases). This CDR3 is built from 12 residues. Per germline, CDR1 SGHRS and CDR2 YFSETQ. Trimming removed 1 base from V and 5 bases from J, with 7 bases in between. The CDR3 sequence is CASSLWGDEQYF. The CDR3 DNA reads TGCGCCAGCAGCTTGTGGGGGGACGAGCAGTACTTC.

This sequence joins TRBV29-1 and TRBJ2-1; tentatively, D is TRBD1 (6 bases). CDR3 length: 12 amino acids. Trimming pared 4 bases from V and 6 bases from J, leaving 10 bases between. Germline loops: CDR1 SQVTM, CDR2 ANQGSEA. CDR3 nucleotides: TGCAGCGTTGCAGGACAGAGCAATGAGCAGTTCTTC. Translating gives CSVAGQSNEQFF.

In this sample, this clone turned up a few times. The chain couples TRBV4-2 to TRBJ2-1; possibly TRBD1 for D (5 bases). V was pared by 2 bases and J by 5 bases, with 10 bases between. The CDR3 is 14 residues long. The germline CDR1 and CDR2 sequences are LGHNA and YNFKEQ. CDR3 amino acids: CASSQPQGDNEQFF. The CDR3, as DNA: TGTGCCAGCAGCCAACCTCAAGGGGACAATGAGCAGTTCTTC.

The chain is built from TRBV7-6 and TRBJ2-7; a weak D match, TRBD1 (6 bases). The germline gives CDR1 SGHVS, CDR2 FNYEAQ. The CDR3 has 15 residues. V lost 3 bases and J lost 0, with 12 bases in between. The CDR3 loop reads CASSFEQGISYEQYF. The CDR3 DNA reads TGTGCCAGCAGCTTTGAACAGGGAATCTCCTACGAGCAGTACTTC. Filled out from reference TRBV7-6 and TRBJ2-7, the complete variable domain reads GAGVSQSPRYKVTKRGQDVALRCDPISGHVSLYWYRQALGQGPEFLTYFNYEAQQDKSGLPNDRFSAERPEGSISTLTIQRTEQRDSAMYRCASSFEQGISYEQYFGPGTRLTVT.

J is TRBJ2-3 and V is TRBV7-2; D gene uncertain. Trimming took off 5 bases at V and 0 bases at J, with 6 bases between the two ends. The length of the CDR3 is 13 residues. CDR1 and CDR2 from the germline V gene are SGHTA and FQGNSA. The CDR3 region has the DNA TGTGCCAGCAGCGTAACTAGCACAGATACGCAGTATTTT. This gives the protein CASSVTSTDTQYF. Based on the CDR3 plus reference TRBV7-2 and TRBJ2-3, the full variable domain is GAGVSQSPSNKVTEKGKDVELRCDPISGHTALYWYRQSLGQGLEFLIYFQGNSAPDKSGLPSDRFSAERTGGSVSTLTIQRTQQEDSAVYLCASSVTSTDTQYFGPGTRLTVL.

This clone has only one observation. This chain joins TRBV7-2 and TRBJ1-4, with D maybe TRBD1 (5 bases). CDR1 SGHTA and CDR2 FQGNSA come from the germline V gene. The CDR3 has 15 residues. The V and J ends lost 4 bases and 4 bases respectively, with 13 bases between them. The CDR3 region has the DNA TGTGCCAGCAGCTCCGGGACCGCGATTAATGAAAAACTGTTTTTT. Amino acid sequence: CASSSGTAINEKLFF.

The gene calls are TRBV18 and TRBJ1-4; a weak D match, TRBD1 (5 bases). This CDR3 contains 15 residues. CDR1 and CDR2 from the germline V gene are KGHSH and LQKENI. V lost 1 base and J 5 bases, leaving 11 bases between the germline ends. Here the CDR3 DNA reads TGTGCCAGCTCACCACGGGACGGATTCAATGAAAAACTGTTTTTT. Residues: CASSPRDGFNEKLFF.

The chain combines TRBV19 with TRBJ2-7; the D gene could be TRBD1 or TRBD2 (5 bases each). The germline gives CDR1 LNHDA, CDR2 SQIVND (reference sequence). CDR3 length: 14 residues. V was clipped by 5 bases and J by 7 bases, with 18 bases between them. The CDR3 region is CASSPSGPILEQYF. The CDR3 DNA follows: TGTGCCAGTAGTCCCTCGGGACCGATTCTAGAGCAGTACTTC.

The chain couples TRBV18 to TRBJ2-3, with no clear D. Trimming took 0 bases from V and 2 from J, leaving 12 bases between them. This CDR3 spans 16 amino acids. Germline lookup yields CDR1 KGHSH and CDR2 LQKENI. This CDR3 is CASSPPASIPTDTQYF. DNA of the CDR3: TGTGCCAGCTCACCACCGGCATCAATCCCCACAGATACGCAGTATTTT. Together with reference TRBV18 and TRBJ2-3, the CDR3 gives the full variable domain: NAGVMQNPRHLVRRRGQEARLRCSPMKGHSHVYWYRQLPEEGLKFMVYLQKENIIDESGMPKERFSAEFPKEGPSILRIQQVVRGDSAAYFCASSPPASIPTDTQYFGPGTRLTVL.

The chain has TRBV28 and TRBJ1-1; 7 nucleotides match TRBD1. Germline V gene data show CDR1 as MDHEN and CDR2 as SYDVKM. V was pared by 8 bases and J by 6 bases, with 6 bases of the junction left unmatched. The CDR3 is 12 residues long. The CDR3 sequence is CASSTGSAEAFF. In nucleotides, the CDR3 is TGTGCCAGCTCGACAGGGAGCGCTGAAGCTTTCTTT.

This chain joins TRBV18 and TRBJ2-1, with 11 nucleotides matching TRBD2. After removal of 3 bases from V and 7 bases from J, the junction contained 8 bases not matched to a gene. The CDR3 runs 16 residues. Germline lookup yields CDR1 KGHSH and CDR2 LQKENI. CDR3 sequence reads: CASSPRLAGGMNEQFF. The CDR3 DNA reads as TGTGCCAGCTCACCGAGGCTAGCGGGGGGTATGAATGAGCAGTTCTTC. The variable domain in full, completed from reference TRBV18 and TRBJ2-1, reads NAGVMQNPRHLVRRRGQEARLRCSPMKGHSHVYWYRQLPEEGLKFMVYLQKENIIDESGMPKERFSAEFPKEGPSILRIQQVVRGDSAAYFCASSPRLAGGMNEQFFGPGTRLTVL.

This clone was counted only a few times. The chain joins TRBV6-5 to TRBJ1-1; a weak D match, TRBD1 (6 bases). Trimming shortened V by 9 bases and J by 1 base, and 9 bases separated the two germline ends. Germline lookup yields CDR1 MNHEY and CDR2 SVGAGI. The CDR3 runs 12 residues. This chain's CDR3 is CASGGTNTEAFF. CDR3 bases: TGTGCCAGTGGGGGCACGAACACTGAAGCTTTCTTT.

This clone was detected once. V usage is TRBV19 and J usage is TRBJ1-5; no clear D. From germline, CDR1 is LNHDA and CDR2 SQIVND (reference sequence). The CDR3 has 12 residues. Trimming removed 5 bases from V and 6 bases from J, with 8 bases in between. CDR3: CASSYPGQPQHF. The CDR3 coding sequence is TGTGCCAGTAGTTACCCGGGTCAGCCCCAGCATTTT.

J is TRBJ2-3 and V is TRBV5-1; 7 nucleotides line up with TRBD2. The V gene's germline CDR1 is SGHRS and CDR2 YFSETQ. The CDR3 has 14 residues. V lost 6 bases to trimming and J lost 3 bases; unmatched junction nucleotides: 7. The CDR3 is CASKEGGLTDTQYF. In nucleotides, the CDR3 is TGCGCCAGCAAGGAGGGAGGGCTAACAGATACGCAGTATTTT.

V usage is TRBV7-7 and J usage is TRBJ2-1; possible D gene TRBD1, 5 bases. V dropped 1 base and J dropped 13 bases, with 14 bases sitting between them. The germline V gene has CDR1 SSHAT and CDR2 FNYEAQ (reference sequence). The CDR3 loop spans 13 amino acids. The CDR3 bases are TGTGCCAGCAGCTTAGAGGGGCGCGGCAATCAGTTCTTC. Translated, it gives CASSLEGRGNQFF.